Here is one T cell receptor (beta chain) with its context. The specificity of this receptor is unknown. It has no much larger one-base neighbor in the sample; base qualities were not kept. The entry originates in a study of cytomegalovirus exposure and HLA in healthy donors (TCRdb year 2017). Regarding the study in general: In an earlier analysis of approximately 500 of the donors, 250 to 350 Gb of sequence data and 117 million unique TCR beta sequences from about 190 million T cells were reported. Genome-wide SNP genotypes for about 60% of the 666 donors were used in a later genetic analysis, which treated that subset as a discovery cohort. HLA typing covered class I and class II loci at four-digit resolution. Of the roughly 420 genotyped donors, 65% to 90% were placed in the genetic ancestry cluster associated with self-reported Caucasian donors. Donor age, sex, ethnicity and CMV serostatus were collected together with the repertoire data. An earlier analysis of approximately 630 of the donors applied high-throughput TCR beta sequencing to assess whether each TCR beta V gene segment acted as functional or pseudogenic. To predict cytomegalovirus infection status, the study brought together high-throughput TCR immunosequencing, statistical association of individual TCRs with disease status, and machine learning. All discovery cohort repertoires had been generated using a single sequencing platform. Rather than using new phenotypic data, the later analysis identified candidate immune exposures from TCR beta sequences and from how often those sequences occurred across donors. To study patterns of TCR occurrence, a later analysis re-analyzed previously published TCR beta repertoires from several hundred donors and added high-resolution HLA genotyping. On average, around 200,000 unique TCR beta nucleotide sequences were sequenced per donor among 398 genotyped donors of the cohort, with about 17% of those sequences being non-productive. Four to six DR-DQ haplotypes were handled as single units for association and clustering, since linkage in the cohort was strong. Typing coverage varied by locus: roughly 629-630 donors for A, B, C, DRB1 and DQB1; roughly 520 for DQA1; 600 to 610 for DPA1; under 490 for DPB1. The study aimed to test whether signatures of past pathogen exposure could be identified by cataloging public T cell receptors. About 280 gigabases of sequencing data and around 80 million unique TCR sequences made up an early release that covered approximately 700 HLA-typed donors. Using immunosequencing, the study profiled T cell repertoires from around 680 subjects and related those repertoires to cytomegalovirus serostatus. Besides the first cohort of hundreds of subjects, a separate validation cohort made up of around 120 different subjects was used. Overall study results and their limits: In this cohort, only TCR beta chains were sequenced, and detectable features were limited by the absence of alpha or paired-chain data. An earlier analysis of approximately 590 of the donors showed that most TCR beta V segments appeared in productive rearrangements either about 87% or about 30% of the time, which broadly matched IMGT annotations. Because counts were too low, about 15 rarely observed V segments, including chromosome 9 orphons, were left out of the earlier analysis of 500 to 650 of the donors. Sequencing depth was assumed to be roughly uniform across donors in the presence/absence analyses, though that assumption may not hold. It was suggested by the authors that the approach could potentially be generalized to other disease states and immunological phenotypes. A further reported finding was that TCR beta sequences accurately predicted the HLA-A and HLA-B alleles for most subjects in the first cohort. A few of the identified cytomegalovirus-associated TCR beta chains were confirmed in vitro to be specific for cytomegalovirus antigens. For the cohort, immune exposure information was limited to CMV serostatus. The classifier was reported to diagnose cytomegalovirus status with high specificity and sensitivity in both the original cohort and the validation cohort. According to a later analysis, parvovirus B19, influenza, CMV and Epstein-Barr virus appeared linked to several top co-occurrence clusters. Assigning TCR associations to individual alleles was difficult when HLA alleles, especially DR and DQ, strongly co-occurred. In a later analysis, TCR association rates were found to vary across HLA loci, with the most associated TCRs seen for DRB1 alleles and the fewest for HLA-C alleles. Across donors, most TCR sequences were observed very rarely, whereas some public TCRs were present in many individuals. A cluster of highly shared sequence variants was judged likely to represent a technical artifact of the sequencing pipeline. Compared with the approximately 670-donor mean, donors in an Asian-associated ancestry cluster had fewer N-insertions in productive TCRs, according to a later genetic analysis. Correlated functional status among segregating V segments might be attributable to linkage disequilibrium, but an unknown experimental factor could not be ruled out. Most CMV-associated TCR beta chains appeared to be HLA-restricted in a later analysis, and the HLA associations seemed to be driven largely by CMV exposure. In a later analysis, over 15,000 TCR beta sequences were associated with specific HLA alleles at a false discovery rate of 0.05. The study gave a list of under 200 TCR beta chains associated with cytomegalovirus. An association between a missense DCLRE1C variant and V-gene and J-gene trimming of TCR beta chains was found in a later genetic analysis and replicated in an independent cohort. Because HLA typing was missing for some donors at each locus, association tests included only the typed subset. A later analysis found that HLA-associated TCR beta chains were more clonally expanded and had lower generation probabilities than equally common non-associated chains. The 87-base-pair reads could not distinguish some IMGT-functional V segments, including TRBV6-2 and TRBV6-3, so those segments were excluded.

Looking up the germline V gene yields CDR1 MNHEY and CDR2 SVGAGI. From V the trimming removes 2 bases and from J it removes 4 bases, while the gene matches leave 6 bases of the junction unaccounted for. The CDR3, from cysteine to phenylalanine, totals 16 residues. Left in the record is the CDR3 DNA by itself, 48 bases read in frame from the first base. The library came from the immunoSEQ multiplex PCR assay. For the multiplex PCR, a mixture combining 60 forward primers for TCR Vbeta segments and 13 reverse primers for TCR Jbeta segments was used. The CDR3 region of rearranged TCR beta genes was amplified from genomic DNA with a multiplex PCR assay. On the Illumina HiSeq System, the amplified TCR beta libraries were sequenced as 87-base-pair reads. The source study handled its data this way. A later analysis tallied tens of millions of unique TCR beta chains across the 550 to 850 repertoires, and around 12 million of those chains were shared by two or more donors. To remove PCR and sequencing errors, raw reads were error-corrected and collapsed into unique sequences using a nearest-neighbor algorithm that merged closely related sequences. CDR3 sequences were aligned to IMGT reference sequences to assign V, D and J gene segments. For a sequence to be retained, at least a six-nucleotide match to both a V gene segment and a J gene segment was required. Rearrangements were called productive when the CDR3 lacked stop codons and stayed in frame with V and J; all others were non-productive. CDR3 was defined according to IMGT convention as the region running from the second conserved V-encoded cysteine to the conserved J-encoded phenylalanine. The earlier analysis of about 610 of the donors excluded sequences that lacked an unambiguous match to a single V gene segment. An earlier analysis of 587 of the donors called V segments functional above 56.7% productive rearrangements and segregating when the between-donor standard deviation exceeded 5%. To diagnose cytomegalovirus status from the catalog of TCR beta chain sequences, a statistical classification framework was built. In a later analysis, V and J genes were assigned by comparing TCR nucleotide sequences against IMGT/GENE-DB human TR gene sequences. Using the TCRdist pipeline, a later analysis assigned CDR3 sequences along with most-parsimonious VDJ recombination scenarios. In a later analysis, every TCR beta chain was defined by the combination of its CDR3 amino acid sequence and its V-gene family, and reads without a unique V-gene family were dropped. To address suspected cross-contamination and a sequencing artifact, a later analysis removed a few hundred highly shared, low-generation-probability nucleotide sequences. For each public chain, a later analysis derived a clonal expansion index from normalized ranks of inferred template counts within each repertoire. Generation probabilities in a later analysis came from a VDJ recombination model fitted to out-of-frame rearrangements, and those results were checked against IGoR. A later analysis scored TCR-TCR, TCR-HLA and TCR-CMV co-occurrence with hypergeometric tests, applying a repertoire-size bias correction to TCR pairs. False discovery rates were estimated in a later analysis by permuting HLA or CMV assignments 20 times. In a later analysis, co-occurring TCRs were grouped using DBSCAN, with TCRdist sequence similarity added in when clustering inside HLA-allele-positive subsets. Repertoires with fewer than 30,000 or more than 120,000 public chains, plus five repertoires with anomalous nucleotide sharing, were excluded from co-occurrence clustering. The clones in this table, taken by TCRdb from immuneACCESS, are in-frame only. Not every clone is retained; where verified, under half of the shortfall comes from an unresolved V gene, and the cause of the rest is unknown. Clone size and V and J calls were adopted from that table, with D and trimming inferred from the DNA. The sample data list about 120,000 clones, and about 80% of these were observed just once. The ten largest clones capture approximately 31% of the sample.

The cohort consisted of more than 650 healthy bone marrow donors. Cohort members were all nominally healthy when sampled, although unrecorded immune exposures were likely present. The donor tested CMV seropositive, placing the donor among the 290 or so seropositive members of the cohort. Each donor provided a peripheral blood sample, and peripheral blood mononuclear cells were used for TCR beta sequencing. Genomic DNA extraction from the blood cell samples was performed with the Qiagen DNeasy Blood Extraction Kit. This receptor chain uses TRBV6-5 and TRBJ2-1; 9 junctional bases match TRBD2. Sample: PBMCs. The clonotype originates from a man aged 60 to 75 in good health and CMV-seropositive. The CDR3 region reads CASSYLLRGGYNEQFF. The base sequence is TGTGCCAGCAGTTACCTTTTGCGGGGGGGATACAATGAGCAGTTCTTC.